These T cell receptor beta chains were read from a single sample in a study of PD-1 blockade in classical Hodgkin lymphoma. The protocol was immunoSEQ multiplex PCR, while the TCRdb copy is restricted to in-frame clones and leaves out a portion. The sample includes some 93,000 clones, over 80% of them seen just once. Sample: peripheral blood mononuclear cells (PBMCs), taken before the fourth cycle of nivolumab. The receptors originated from a human donor with classical Hodgkin lymphoma. Each CDR3 is given with its conserved first and last residue. D genes are given only for firm matches. Size values are once, few and many counts, or a class for expanded clones, and some rows have none.

cdr3_nt: TGTGCCAGTAGTCTCATTACAGGGCGGCCTTTCTTT; cdr3_aa: CASSLITGRPFF; clone_size: NA; v_call: TRBV19; d_call: NA; j_call: TRBJ1-1
cdr3_nt: TGTGCCAGCGGCCGGGACAGGGTAAACGAGCAGTACTTC; cdr3_aa: CASGRDRVNEQYF; clone_size: few; v_call: TRBV7-2; d_call: TRBD1; j_call: TRBJ2-7
cdr3_nt: TGTGTCAGAAGCTTAGGGGCAGGAGGGCCGAATGAGCAGTTCTTC; cdr3_aa: CVRSLGAGGPNEQFF; clone_size: NA; v_call: TRBV7-5; d_call: NA; j_call: TRBJ2-1
cdr3_nt: TGCGCCAGCAGCTTGGGACCGGGGGGTATTGCTCGGCAGTACTTC; cdr3_aa: CASSLGPGGIARQYF; clone_size: once; v_call: TRBV5-1; d_call: TRBD2; j_call: TRBJ2-7
cdr3_nt: TGTGCCAGCAGCGTAGACCCGACGCGGGCCTACGAGCAGTACTTC; cdr3_aa: CASSVDPTRAYEQYF; clone_size: NA; v_call: TRBV9; d_call: NA; j_call: TRBJ2-7
cdr3_nt: TGTGCCAGCAGTTTATTAATAACTGGAAACACCATATATTTT; cdr3_aa: CASSLLITGNTIYF; clone_size: NA; v_call: TRBV28; d_call: NA; j_call: TRBJ1-3
cdr3_nt: TGTGCCAGCAGTTTCGGAGTCGATGGCTACACCTTC; cdr3_aa: CASSFGVDGYTF; clone_size: few; v_call: TRBV28; d_call: NA; j_call: TRBJ1-2
cdr3_nt: TGTGCCAGTACCGACAGGGGCGAAATTAACAATGAGCAGTTCTTC; cdr3_aa: CASTDRGEINNEQFF; clone_size: once; v_call: TRBV19; d_call: TRBD1; j_call: TRBJ2-1
cdr3_nt: TGTGCCAGCAGCTTTAAATCCGGATTGCACAATGAGCAGTTCTTC; cdr3_aa: CASSFKSGLHNEQFF; clone_size: NA; v_call: TRBV5-8; d_call: NA; j_call: TRBJ2-1
cdr3_nt: TGCGCCAGCAGTGGGCAACAGGGCAATGAGCAGTTCTTC; cdr3_aa: CASSGQQGNEQFF; clone_size: NA; v_call: TRBV10-2; d_call: NA; j_call: TRBJ2-1
cdr3_nt: TGTGCCAGCAGTGATGACCTTAGGGTCGGTGGCTACACCTTC; cdr3_aa: CASSDDLRVGGYTF; clone_size: NA; v_call: TRBV10-3; d_call: NA; j_call: TRBJ1-2
cdr3_nt: TGTGCCACCAGCAGAGAGGCCGTCATGAACACTGAAGCTTTCTTT; cdr3_aa: CATSREAVMNTEAFF; clone_size: NA; v_call: TRBV15; d_call: NA; j_call: TRBJ1-1
cdr3_nt: TGTGCCAGTAGTATACGGAGGAACACTGAAGCTTTCTTT; cdr3_aa: CASSIRRNTEAFF; clone_size: NA; v_call: TRBV19; d_call: NA; j_call: TRBJ1-1
cdr3_nt: TGTGCCAGCAGCATCCTACTAGCGGGAACCTACAATGAGCAGTTCTTC; cdr3_aa: CASSILLAGTYNEQFF; clone_size: NA; v_call: TRBV11-2; d_call: TRBD2; j_call: TRBJ2-1
cdr3_nt: TGTGCCAGCAGCTTAGGATTGGGACTTCCCTCGGAGCAGTTCTTC; cdr3_aa: CASSLGLGLPSEQFF; clone_size: NA; v_call: TRBV7-9; d_call: NA; j_call: TRBJ2-1
cdr3_nt: TGTGCCAGCAGCTCGGCCCTCGGCATCCACTCCTACGAGCAGTACTTC; cdr3_aa: CASSSALGIHSYEQYF; clone_size: NA; v_call: TRBV5-5; d_call: NA; j_call: TRBJ2-7
cdr3_nt: TGTGCCAGTAGTATAGAACTTAGCGGGGGCACAGATACGCAGTATTTT; cdr3_aa: CASSIELSGGTDTQYF; clone_size: many; v_call: TRBV19; d_call: TRBD2; j_call: TRBJ2-3
cdr3_nt: TGTGCCTGGAGGTTTTCCGGGGAGCTGTTTTTT; cdr3_aa: CAWRFSGELFF; clone_size: once; v_call: TRBV30; d_call: NA; j_call: TRBJ2-2
cdr3_nt: TGTGCCTGGACCTCAGGGACAGCCACAGATACGCAGTATTTT; cdr3_aa: CAWTSGTATDTQYF; clone_size: NA; v_call: TRBV30; d_call: TRBD1; j_call: TRBJ2-3
cdr3_nt: TGTGCCAGCGGGATGTCGCTGGTGTACGAGCAGTACTTC; cdr3_aa: CASGMSLVYEQYF; clone_size: NA; v_call: TRBV28; d_call: NA; j_call: TRBJ2-7
cdr3_nt: TGCGCCAGCAGCTGGGGTCTAGCGGGAGTTTACAATGAGCAGTTCTTC; cdr3_aa: CASSWGLAGVYNEQFF; clone_size: NA; v_call: TRBV5-1; d_call: TRBD2; j_call: TRBJ2-1
cdr3_nt: TGTGCCTGGAGTGTACAGGTTCTGGATGAGCAGTTCTTC; cdr3_aa: CAWSVQVLDEQFF; clone_size: NA; v_call: TRBV30; d_call: NA; j_call: TRBJ2-1
cdr3_nt: TGCAGCGTTGTGGGCACCGACAGGGGGCCGACAGATACGCAGTATTTT; cdr3_aa: CSVVGTDRGPTDTQYF; clone_size: NA; v_call: TRBV29-1; d_call: TRBD1; j_call: TRBJ2-3
cdr3_nt: TGTGCCAGCAGGGGGCCGGTGGTGGGTTCACCCCTCCACTTT; cdr3_aa: CASRGPVVGSPLHF; clone_size: NA; v_call: TRBV2; d_call: NA; j_call: TRBJ1-6
cdr3_nt: TGTGCCAGTAGTATAGGGACCGCCAGAAACATTCAGTACTTC; cdr3_aa: CASSIGTARNIQYF; clone_size: NA; v_call: TRBV19; d_call: NA; j_call: TRBJ2-4
cdr3_nt: TGCGCCAGCAGCCAAGAGACAGGGTTATCCTACGAGCAGTACTTC; cdr3_aa: CASSQETGLSYEQYF; clone_size: NA; v_call: TRBV4-3; d_call: TRBD1; j_call: TRBJ2-7
cdr3_nt: TGTGCCAGCAGTCTCCTACAGGGACAGCCCCAGCATTTT; cdr3_aa: CASSLLQGQPQHF; clone_size: medium-sized; v_call: TRBV27; d_call: NA; j_call: TRBJ1-5
cdr3_nt: TGTGCCAGCAGCTTAGGGCTTGCCGACTACGAGCAGTACTTC; cdr3_aa: CASSLGLADYEQYF; clone_size: NA; v_call: TRBV7-6; d_call: NA; j_call: TRBJ2-7
cdr3_nt: TGTGCCAGCAGTAGAGGGGGCGTCGCTGGAAACACCATATATTTT; cdr3_aa: CASSRGGVAGNTIYF; clone_size: NA; v_call: TRBV6-1; d_call: TRBD1; j_call: TRBJ1-3
cdr3_nt: TGTGCCAGCAGTGTGACTGCCCGGGACAGGGGGCACAACGAGCAGTACTTC; cdr3_aa: CASSVTARDRGHNEQYF; clone_size: NA; v_call: TRBV6-1; d_call: TRBD1; j_call: TRBJ2-7
cdr3_nt: TGTGCCAGCAGCTTAAATCCAGGGGTCTGGAACGAGCAGTACTTC; cdr3_aa: CASSLNPGVWNEQYF; clone_size: NA; v_call: TRBV11-1; d_call: NA; j_call: TRBJ2-7
cdr3_nt: TGTGCCAGTAGTATGGGAGAGACCCAGTACTTC; cdr3_aa: CASSMGETQYF; clone_size: NA; v_call: TRBV19; d_call: NA; j_call: TRBJ2-5
cdr3_nt: TGTGCCAGCGGACCGGGGGGGTATAGCAATCAGCCCCAGCATTTT; cdr3_aa: CASGPGGYSNQPQHF; clone_size: NA; v_call: TRBV6-5; d_call: NA; j_call: TRBJ1-5
cdr3_nt: TGTGCCAGCGGCTTTCGGGGTGGGGCTGGAAACACCATATATTTT; cdr3_aa: CASGFRGGAGNTIYF; clone_size: NA; v_call: TRBV27; d_call: NA; j_call: TRBJ1-3
cdr3_nt: TGTGCCAGCTCACCCCCCCGGGTTACGGTAGATACGCAGTATTTT; cdr3_aa: CASSPPRVTVDTQYF; clone_size: NA; v_call: TRBV18; d_call: NA; j_call: TRBJ2-3
cdr3_nt: TGCGCCAGCAGCCAAAATCCTCGGACCGATTATGGCTACACCTTC; cdr3_aa: CASSQNPRTDYGYTF; clone_size: NA; v_call: TRBV4-1; d_call: NA; j_call: TRBJ1-2
cdr3_nt: TGCGCCAGCAGCTTGGCGGCGCAAGGCACAGATACGCAGTATTTT; cdr3_aa: CASSLAAQGTDTQYF; clone_size: NA; v_call: TRBV5-1; d_call: NA; j_call: TRBJ2-3
cdr3_nt: TGTGCCAGCAGTGACCCCGGGACTAGCGGGACCCTGGGCACAGATACGCAGTATTTT; cdr3_aa: CASSDPGTSGTLGTDTQYF; clone_size: NA; v_call: TRBV2; d_call: TRBD2; j_call: TRBJ2-3
cdr3_nt: TGTGCCAGCTCCTTTCCGGGAAGCACAGATACGCAGTATTTT; cdr3_aa: CASSFPGSTDTQYF; clone_size: NA; v_call: TRBV19; d_call: NA; j_call: TRBJ2-3
cdr3_nt: TGTGCCAGCAGCATACAGCTTAAAGCTTTCTTT; cdr3_aa: CASSIQLKAFF; clone_size: NA; v_call: TRBV7-9; d_call: NA; j_call: TRBJ1-1
cdr3_nt: TGTGCCAGCAGCCAACAGGCGGGGGCTCGCGAGCAGTACTTC; cdr3_aa: CASSQQAGAREQYF; clone_size: NA; v_call: TRBV4-2; d_call: NA; j_call: TRBJ2-7
cdr3_nt: TGTGCCAGCAGCTTAGCTAGTAGTTTCGAGCAGTACTTC; cdr3_aa: CASSLASSFEQYF; clone_size: NA; v_call: TRBV7-3; d_call: NA; j_call: TRBJ2-7
cdr3_nt: TGTGCCAGCAGTCCCCGGGAGGGCGGCTACAATGAGCAGTTCTTC; cdr3_aa: CASSPREGGYNEQFF; clone_size: NA; v_call: TRBV6-1; d_call: TRBD2; j_call: TRBJ2-1
cdr3_nt: TGTGCCAGCAGCCCTCAGCAGGGGGCGCTTGGTACGCAGTATTTT; cdr3_aa: CASSPQQGALGTQYF; clone_size: NA; v_call: TRBV6-5; d_call: TRBD1; j_call: TRBJ2-3
cdr3_nt: TGTGCCAGCAGCACCGACGACAGGGGCTACACCTTC; cdr3_aa: CASSTDDRGYTF; clone_size: few; v_call: TRBV5-4; d_call: NA; j_call: TRBJ1-2
cdr3_nt: TGTGCCAGCAGCGAGGGGAGGTCGACATCCTATGGCTACACCTTC; cdr3_aa: CASSEGRSTSYGYTF; clone_size: NA; v_call: TRBV7-9; d_call: NA; j_call: TRBJ1-2
cdr3_nt: TGCGCCAGCAGTCACGATAAGCGGGGAAGCGGCGAGCAGTACTTC; cdr3_aa: CASSHDKRGSGEQYF; clone_size: NA; v_call: TRBV5-1; d_call: TRBD2; j_call: TRBJ2-7
cdr3_nt: TGTGCCAGCAGCCATAGACAGAACACTGAAGCTTTCTTT; cdr3_aa: CASSHRQNTEAFF; clone_size: few; v_call: TRBV14; d_call: NA; j_call: TRBJ1-1
cdr3_nt: TGTGCCATCAGTGAGCTTTACTTCAGGGGCGAAGCTTTCTTT; cdr3_aa: CAISELYFRGEAFF; clone_size: NA; v_call: TRBV10-3; d_call: NA; j_call: TRBJ1-1
cdr3_nt: TGCAGCGTTGTCAACAGGGGAAGGAGTTATGGCTACACCTTC; cdr3_aa: CSVVNRGRSYGYTF; clone_size: NA; v_call: TRBV29-1; d_call: TRBD1; j_call: TRBJ1-2
cdr3_nt: TGTGCCAGCTCACCACCGGGTGGAAGGGACACTGAAGCTTTCTTT; cdr3_aa: CASSPPGGRDTEAFF; clone_size: NA; v_call: TRBV18; d_call: NA; j_call: TRBJ1-1
cdr3_nt: TGTGCCAGCAGCCAACACAGGGTAGATAATTCACCCCTCCACTTT; cdr3_aa: CASSQHRVDNSPLHF; clone_size: NA; v_call: TRBV4-2; d_call: NA; j_call: TRBJ1-6
cdr3_nt: TGTGCCAGCAGCTTAGTCCAAGAGACCCAGTACTTC; cdr3_aa: CASSLVQETQYF; clone_size: NA; v_call: TRBV11-2; d_call: NA; j_call: TRBJ2-5
cdr3_nt: TGTGCCAGCAGCCAAAGTGGGGCGGGAGGTAACTACGAGCAGTACTTC; cdr3_aa: CASSQSGAGGNYEQYF; clone_size: once; v_call: TRBV7-8; d_call: TRBD2; j_call: TRBJ2-7
cdr3_nt: TGCGCCAGCAGCCAAGCGGGAGGCTACAATGAGCAGTTCTTC; cdr3_aa: CASSQAGGYNEQFF; clone_size: NA; v_call: TRBV5-1; d_call: TRBD2; j_call: TRBJ2-1